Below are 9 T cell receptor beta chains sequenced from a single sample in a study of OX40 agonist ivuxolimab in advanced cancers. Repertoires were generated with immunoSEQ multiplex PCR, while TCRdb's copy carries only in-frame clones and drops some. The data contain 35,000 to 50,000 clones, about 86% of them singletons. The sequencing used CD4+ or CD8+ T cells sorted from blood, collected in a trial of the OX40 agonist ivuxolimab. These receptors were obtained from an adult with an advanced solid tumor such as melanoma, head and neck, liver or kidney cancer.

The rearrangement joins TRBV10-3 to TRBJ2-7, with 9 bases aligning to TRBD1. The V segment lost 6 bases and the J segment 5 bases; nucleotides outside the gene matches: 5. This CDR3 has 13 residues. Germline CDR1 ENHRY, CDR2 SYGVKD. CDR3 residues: CAIRGQGGNEQYF. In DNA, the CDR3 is TGTGCCATCAGGGGACAGGGAGGCAACGAGCAGTACTTC.

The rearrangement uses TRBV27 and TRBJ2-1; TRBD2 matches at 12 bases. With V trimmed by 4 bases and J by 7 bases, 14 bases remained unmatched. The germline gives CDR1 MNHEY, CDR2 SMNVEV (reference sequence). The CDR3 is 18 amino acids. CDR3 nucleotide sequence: TGTGCCAGCAGTTCCCGGACTAGCGGGGACCCCAGGTGGAATGAGCAGTTCTTC. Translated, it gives CASSSRTSGDPRWNEQFF.

DNA of the CDR3: TGCGCCAGCAGTCGACTAGCGGGAGACGCAGATACGCAGTATTTT. Protein: CASSRLAGDADTQYF. The V call is TRBV4-1, the J call TRBJ2-3; TRBD2 aligns across 12 bases. The CDR3 is made up of 15 amino acids. CDR1 is MGHRA and CDR2 is YSYEKL in the germline V gene. V was pared by 6 bases and J by 4 bases, with 5 bases of the junction left unmatched.

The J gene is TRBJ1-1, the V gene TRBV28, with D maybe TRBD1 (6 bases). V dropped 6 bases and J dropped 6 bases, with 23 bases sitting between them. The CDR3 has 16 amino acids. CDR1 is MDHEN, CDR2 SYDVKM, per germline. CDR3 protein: CASSRPWDITTPEAFF. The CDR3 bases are TGTGCCAGCAGCCGACCGTGGGACATAACGACACCTGAAGCTTTCTTT.

DNA of the CDR3: TGTGCCAGCAGCCGAGACACAGGCCTTGAGAATACTGAAGCTTTCTTT. This codes for CASSRDTGLENTEAFF. V and J are TRBV4-2 and TRBJ1-1, with D possibly being TRBD1 (5 bases). Trimming took off 4 bases at V and 5 bases at J, with 20 bases between the two ends. The germline V gene has CDR1 LGHNA and CDR2 YNFKEQ. This CDR3 spans 16 amino acids.

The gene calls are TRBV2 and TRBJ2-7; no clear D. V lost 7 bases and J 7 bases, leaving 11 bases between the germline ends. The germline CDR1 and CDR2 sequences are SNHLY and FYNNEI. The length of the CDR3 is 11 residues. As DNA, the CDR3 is TGTGCCAGCAACGAGCCATATGAGCAGTACGTC. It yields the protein CASNEPYEQYV.

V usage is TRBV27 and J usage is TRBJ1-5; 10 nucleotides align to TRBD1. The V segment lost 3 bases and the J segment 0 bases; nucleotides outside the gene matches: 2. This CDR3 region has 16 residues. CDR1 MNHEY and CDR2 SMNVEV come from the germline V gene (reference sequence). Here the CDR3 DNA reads TGTGCCAGCAGTTTGACAGGGGGCTATAGCAATCAGCCCCAGCATTTT. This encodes CASSLTGGYSNQPQHF.

CDR3: CASSRDSYGYTF. CDR3 sequence (DNA): TGTGCCAGCTCTAGGGACAGCTATGGCTACACCTTC. The chain recombines TRBV6-5 with TRBJ1-2; 7 positions agree with TRBD1. The CDR3 spans 12 residues. Germline CDR1 reads MNHEY; CDR2 reads SVGAGI. Losses at the gene ends were 8 bases for V and 4 bases for J; bases not matched to a gene: 4.

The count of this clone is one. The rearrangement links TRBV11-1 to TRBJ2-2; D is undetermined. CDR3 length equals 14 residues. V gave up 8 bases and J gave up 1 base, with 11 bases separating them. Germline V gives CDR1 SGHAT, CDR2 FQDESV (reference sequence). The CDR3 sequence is CASAWKLNTGELFF. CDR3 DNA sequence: TGTGCCAGCGCGTGGAAACTGAACACCGGGGAGCTGTTTTTT.